Below are 27 T cell receptor beta chains sequenced from a single sample in a study of T cell repertoires in cytomegalovirus infection. The antigens of these receptors remain unknown. A single record per CDR3 protein comes from TCRdb applying MiXCR to the reads. This sample has fewer than 1,000,000 distinct CDR3 sequences, with approximately 33% found just once. The specimen was cultured CD8+ T cells from PBMCs, collected from culture after CMV antigen stimulation. The receptors stem from a human donor in good health (CMV status not recorded). Some clones in this sample may be carry-over from other donors' samples.

This clonotype appeared many times. The chain links TRBV7-2 to TRBJ2-2, with D possibly TRBD2 on 5 matching bases. V was pared by 2 bases and J by 5 bases, with 18 bases between. Germline V gene data show CDR1 as SGHTA and CDR2 as FQGNSA. This CDR3 is built from 17 residues. CDR3 bases: TGTGCCAGCAGCTTAAGGGTGGCCGGGGAAGGGACCGGGGAGCTGTTTTTT. Amino acid sequence: CASSLRVAGEGTGELFF.

The genes are TRBV4-1 and TRBJ2-3; D gene uncertain. V gave up 3 bases and J gave up 6 bases, with 13 bases separating them. The CDR3 is made up of 14 amino acids. The germline V gene has CDR1 MGHRA and CDR2 YSYEKL. The chain's CDR3 is CASSQASPHDTQYF. In nucleotides, the CDR3 is TGCGCCAGCAGCCAGGCCTCCCCCCACGATACGCAGTATTTT.

This chain uses TRBV3-1 with TRBJ2-3; tentative D call: TRBD1 (7 bases). The CDR3 is made up of 17 amino acids. Germline values: CDR1 LGHDT, CDR2 YNNKEL (reference sequence). The V end was cut by 2 bases, the J end by 1 base, with 16 bases between. Here the CDR3 reads CASSQTLGRGGTDTQYF. The DNA for the CDR3 is TGTGCCAGCAGCCAAACGCTGGGCAGGGGGGGCACAGATACGCAGTATTTT.

The chain combines TRBV7-9 with TRBJ1-1; D not certain. The CDR3 covers 13 residues. The V end was cut by 5 bases, the J end by 6 bases, with 13 bases between. Germline V lookup: CDR1 SEHNR, CDR2 FQNEAQ (reference sequence). The CDR3 DNA follows: TGTGCCAGCAGCCAGAGGGCGCAAGCTGAAGCTTTCTTT. Protein product: CASSQRAQAEAFF.

The genes are TRBV7-6 and TRBJ2-2, with D possibly being TRBD2 (5 bases). CDR1 and CDR2 (germline): SGHVS, FNYEAQ. The CDR3 length is 14 residues. Deletions cut 1 base from V and 7 bases from J, with 10 bases between. This CDR3 reads CASSLDPGSGELFF. The CDR3 DNA is TGTGCCAGCAGCTTAGATCCGGGGAGCGGGGAGCTGTTTTTT.

This clonotype was seen many times. The rearrangement joins TRBV7-2 to TRBJ2-7; TRBD1 is a possible D gene (5 bases). Trimming stripped 1 base from V and 3 bases from J, with 10 bases between. Germline V lookup: CDR1 SGHTA, CDR2 FQGNSA. The CDR3 length is 14 residues. The CDR3 region is CASSLGTGYYEQYF. The CDR3 DNA sequence: TGTGCCAGCAGCTTAGGAACAGGCTACTACGAGCAGTACTTC. Complete variable domain (other parts from reference TRBV7-2 and TRBJ2-7): GAGVSQSPSNKVTEKGKDVELRCDPISGHTALYWYRQSLGQGLEFLIYFQGNSAPDKSGLPSDRFSAERTGGSVSTLTIQRTQQEDSAVYLCASSLGTGYYEQYFGPGTRLTVT.

In this sample, this clonotype turned up a few times. The rearrangement uses TRBV27 and TRBJ2-7; D gene ambiguous. CDR3 length: 15 amino acids. Germline V gene lookup returns CDR1 MNHEY and CDR2 SMNVEV (reference sequence). Between the trimmed V and J ends, which lost 3 bases and 1 base, there was a span of 13 bases. The chain's CDR3 is CASSLGGHLSYEQYF. Here the CDR3 DNA reads TGTGCCAGCAGTTTGGGTGGGCACCTATCCTACGAGCAGTACTTC.

The chain is built from TRBV28 and TRBJ1-1, with no clear D. The V gene lost 5 bases and the J gene lost 3 bases, with 16 bases spanning the gap. CDR1 is MDHEN, CDR2 SYDVKM, per germline. The CDR3 is made up of 15 amino acids. The CDR3 DNA reads TGTGCCAGCAGTCACCGCGCAATCGGCCACACTGAAGCTTTCTTT. Protein: CASSHRAIGHTEAFF.

This clonotype came up many times. The J gene is TRBJ1-5, the V gene TRBV15; 7 bases are a match to TRBD1. Unmatched junction bases numbered 4, after V lost 7 bases and J lost 4 bases. Germline-derived CDR1 and CDR2 are LNHNV and YYDKDF (reference sequence). The CDR3 is 13 residues long. CDR3 sequence reads: CATNPGQNQPQHF. The CDR3 DNA sequence: TGTGCCACCAATCCGGGACAGAATCAGCCCCAGCATTTT.

Concerning this clonotype itself: An end of the junction does not agree with germline; a read error may underlie this. The genes are TRBV28 and TRBJ2-1; 7 positions agree with TRBD2. The CDR3 extends over 15 amino acids. Germline CDR1 and CDR2: MDHEN and SYDVKM. CDR3 sequence: CASLAPGGPYNEQFF. The CDR3 coding sequence is TGTGCCAGCTTGGCCCCGGGGGGACCATACAATGAGCAGTTCTTT.

The CDR3 coding sequence is TGTGCCAGCAGCCAGGGGACAGGGGTGAACTCTGGAAACACCATATATTTT. Translated, it gives CASSQGTGVNSGNTIYF. The genes are TRBV3-1 and TRBJ1-3; TRBD1 aligns across 10 bases. The CDR3 runs to 17 residues. Germline V gene sequence: CDR1 LGHDT, CDR2 YNNKEL (reference sequence). V was pared by 3 bases and J by 0 bases, with 5 bases of the junction left unmatched.

V is TRBV19 and J is TRBJ2-1; 11 bases agree with TRBD2. Germline V gene data show CDR1 as LNHDA and CDR2 as SQIVND (reference sequence). This CDR3 region has 16 residues. Germline trimming cut 0 bases from V and 4 bases from J; bases unmatched to any gene: 2. The CDR3 DNA follows: TGTGCCAGTAGTATAGAGGGGACTAGCGGTTACAATGAGCAGTTCTTC. This gives the protein CASSIEGTSGYNEQFF.

V gene TRBV4-1 combines with J gene TRBJ1-1, with 8 bases that match TRBD1. The CDR3 extends over 18 amino acids. V was clipped by 4 bases and J by 0 bases; unmatched bases: 13. Per germline, CDR1 MGHRA and CDR2 YSYEKL. Written as DNA, the CDR3 is TGCGCCAGCAGCCCATGGGGAGGGACAGGTGAGATGAACACTGAAGCTTTCTTT. Amino acid sequence: CASSPWGGTGEMNTEAFF.

V and J are TRBV11-2 and TRBJ2-2; 10 nucleotides align to TRBD2. This CDR3 contains 18 residues. The V and J ends lost 1 base and 5 bases, in that order; junction bases with no gene match: 10. Germline CDR1 is SGHAT and CDR2 is FQNNGV. The CDR3 bases are TGTGCCAGCAGCTTAGGTGGTAGCGGGGGGAAAGGGACCGGGGAGCTGTTTTTT. Its protein product is CASSLGGSGGKGTGELFF.

This clonotype was observed many times. The rearrangement uses TRBV7-2 and TRBJ2-7; 7 nucleotides agree with TRBD1. The germline V gene encodes CDR1 SGHTA and CDR2 FQGNSA. The J segment lost 6 bases and the V segment lost 5 bases, leaving 4 bases of the junction unmatched. The CDR3 spans 12 residues. The CDR3, as DNA: TGTGCCAGCAGCCCGACAGGGTCCGAGCAGTACTTC. Encoded protein: CASSPTGSEQYF.

The J gene is TRBJ1-1, the V gene TRBV11-2; D call uncertain. V was shortened by 4 bases and J by 0 bases, with 12 bases between the two germline ends. The CDR3 has 15 amino acids. Per germline, CDR1 SGHAT and CDR2 FQNNGV. CDR3 sequence: CASSWATILNTEAFF. DNA for the CDR3: TGTGCCAGCAGCTGGGCGACCATATTGAACACTGAAGCTTTCTTT. Supplemented by reference TRBV11-2 and TRBJ1-1, the full variable domain reads EAGVAQSPRYKIIEKRQSVAFWCNPISGHATLYWYQQILGQGPKLLIQFQNNGVVDDSQLPKDRFSAERLKGVDSTLKIQPAKLEDSAVYLCASSWATILNTEAFFGQGTRLTVV.

The chain employs TRBV6-5 and TRBJ2-2, with D possibly TRBD2 on 5 matching bases. Germline CDR1 is MNHEY and CDR2 is SVGAGI. Trimming shortened V by 3 bases and J by 6 bases, and 8 bases separated the two germline ends. The CDR3 sequence is 13 residues long. The CDR3 protein is CASSYNSAGELFF. For the CDR3, the DNA is TGTGCCAGCAGTTATAATAGCGCCGGGGAGCTGTTTTTT.

This clonotype showed up just a few times. The rearrangement uses TRBV12-3 or TRBV12-4 and TRBJ2-1, with TRBD2 matching over 9 bases. CDR3 length: 14 amino acids. J lost 10 bases, V lost 2 bases, and 6 bases had no gene match. Here the CDR3 reads CASSLPSGDPEQFF. The CDR3, as DNA: TGTGCCAGCAGTTTACCTAGCGGGGATCCCGAGCAGTTCTTC.

This clonotype was recorded a few times. The chain carries TRBV24-1 and TRBJ1-1; a weak D match, TRBD1 (6 bases). Germline V gene data show CDR1 as KGHDR and CDR2 as SFDVKD. V lost 7 bases and J lost 1, with 9 bases in between. There are 13 residues in the CDR3. The CDR3 region has the DNA TGTGCCACCAGAGTGGGGGCGAACACTGAAGCTTTCTTT. This encodes CATRVGANTEAFF.

This clonotype was observed a few times. This chain uses TRBV7-2 with TRBJ2-1; 15 bases align to TRBD2. J gave up 0 bases and V 0 bases, and 3 bases lay outside the gene matches. CDR3 length equals 19 residues. Germline V gene data show CDR1 as SGHTA and CDR2 as FQGNSA. In DNA form, the CDR3 reads TGTGCCAGCAGCTTAGCGGGACTAGCGGGGGGCTCCTCCTACAATGAGCAGTTCTTC. Translating gives CASSLAGLAGGSSYNEQFF. Full variable domain (outside the CDR3, taken from reference TRBV7-2 and TRBJ2-1): GAGVSQSPSNKVTEKGKDVELRCDPISGHTALYWYRQSLGQGLEFLIYFQGNSAPDKSGLPSDRFSAERTGGSVSTLTIQRTQQEDSAVYLCASSLAGLAGGSSYNEQFFGPGTRLTVL.

A few counts support this clonotype. V and J are TRBV19 and TRBJ2-5; weak D call: TRBD2 (5 bases). CDR3 size: 15 residues. Per the germline V gene, CDR1 is LNHDA and CDR2 is SQIVND (reference sequence). V gave up 2 bases and J gave up 2 bases, with 12 bases separating them. As DNA, the CDR3 is TGTGCCAGTAGTATACTAGGAGGTACACAAGAGACCCAGTACTTC. Translation: CASSILGGTQETQYF.

V and J are TRBV6-1 and TRBJ2-1; D is unclear. Germline-derived CDR1 and CDR2 are MNHNS and SASEGT. Between the trimmed V and J ends, which lost 4 bases and 0 bases, there was a span of 10 bases. This CDR3 comprises 15 residues. The DNA for the CDR3 is TGTGCCAGCAGTGTTAGCCCAATCTCCTACAATGAGCAGTTCTTC. Translating gives CASSVSPISYNEQFF.

This clonotype was seen a few times. The genes are TRBV12-3 or TRBV12-4 and TRBJ1-2, with 9 bases aligning to TRBD1. CDR3 length: 13 residues. The ends lost 3 bases at V and 6 bases at J; junction bases unmatched: 2. For the CDR3, the DNA is TGTGCCAGCAGTTTTGGGACAGGGCATGGCTACACCTTC. Amino acids: CASSFGTGHGYTF.

This clonotype appeared a few times. This rearrangement joins TRBV6-1 to TRBJ2-5; 8 bases fit TRBD1. The V gene's germline CDR1 is MNHNS and CDR2 SASEGT. V lost 8 bases and J lost 2; bases outside the gene matches: 7. The CDR3 is made up of 14 amino acids. The CDR3 sequence is CASDVWDRQETQYF. CDR3 sequence (DNA): TGTGCCAGCGATGTTTGGGACAGGCAAGAGACCCAGTACTTC.

This clonotype came up many times. The chain uses TRBV7-2 and TRBJ2-5, with 8 bases identical to TRBD1. Germline CDR1 is SGHTA and CDR2 is FQGNSA. The CDR3 length is 14 residues. V shed 5 bases and J 2 bases; nucleotides not matched to a gene: 4. The CDR3 nucleotides read TGTGCCAGCAGCCACCGGACAGGGCAAGAGACCCAGTACTTC. Its protein product is CASSHRTGQETQYF.

This clonotype turned up a few times. The chain links TRBV6-1 to TRBJ1-4; the match to TRBD1 covers 7 bases. The length of the CDR3 is 15 residues. Germline V CDR1 and CDR2: MNHNS, SASEGT. After removal of 4 bases from V and 5 bases from J, the junction contained 7 bases not matched to a gene. The CDR3 bases are TGTGCCAGCAGTGGACGCAGGGGGTTAAATGAAAAACTGTTTTTT. Its protein product is CASSGRRGLNEKLFF.

Only a few counts were recorded for this clonotype. The chain uses TRBV7-6 and TRBJ1-4; no clear D. Germline V CDR1 and CDR2: SGHVS, FNYEAQ. The CDR3 covers 15 residues. V dropped 2 bases and J dropped 1 base, with 8 bases sitting between them. Written as DNA, the CDR3 is TGTGCCAGCAGCTTACTAAAGCGAACTAATGAAAAACTGTTTTTT. Translated, it gives CASSLLKRTNEKLFF. Full variable domain (missing parts from reference TRBV7-6 and TRBJ1-4): GAGVSQSPRYKVTKRGQDVALRCDPISGHVSLYWYRQALGQGPEFLTYFNYEAQQDKSGLPNDRFSAERPEGSISTLTIQRTEQRDSAMYRCASSLLKRTNEKLFFGSGTQLSVL.